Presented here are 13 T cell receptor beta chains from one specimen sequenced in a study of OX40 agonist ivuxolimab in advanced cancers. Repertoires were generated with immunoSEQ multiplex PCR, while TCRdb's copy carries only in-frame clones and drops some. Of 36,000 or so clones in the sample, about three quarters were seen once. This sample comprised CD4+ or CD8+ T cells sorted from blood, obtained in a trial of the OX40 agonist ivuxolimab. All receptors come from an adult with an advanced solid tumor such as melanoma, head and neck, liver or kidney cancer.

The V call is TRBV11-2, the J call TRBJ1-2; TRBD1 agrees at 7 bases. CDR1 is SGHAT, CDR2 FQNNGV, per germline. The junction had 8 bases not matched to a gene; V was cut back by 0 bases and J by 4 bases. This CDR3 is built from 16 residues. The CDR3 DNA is TGTGCCAGCAGCTTAGAGGGAAATACAGGGGTCTATGGCTACACCTTC. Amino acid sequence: CASSLEGNTGVYGYTF. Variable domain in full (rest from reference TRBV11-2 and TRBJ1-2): EAGVAQSPRYKIIEKRQSVAFWCNPISGHATLYWYQQILGQGPKLLIQFQNNGVVDDSQLPKDRFSAERLKGVDSTLKIQPAKLEDSAVYLCASSLEGNTGVYGYTFGSGTRLTVV.

The CDR3 protein is CASSPPGTGFQPQHF. Here the CDR3 DNA reads TGTGCCAGCTCACCACCCGGGACAGGGTTTCAGCCCCAGCATTTT. The V call is TRBV18, the J call TRBJ1-5; 9 bases are shared with TRBD1. The J segment lost 6 bases and the V segment lost 0 bases, leaving 3 bases of the junction unmatched. The CDR3 sequence is 15 residues long. CDR1 KGHSH and CDR2 LQKENI come from the germline V gene.

For the CDR3, the DNA is TGTGCCACCAGCAGAGCGGGGGGGTCCTATAATTCACCCCTCCACTTT. It is translated as CATSRAGGSYNSPLHF. V gene TRBV15 combines with J gene TRBJ1-6, with D maybe TRBD1 (5 bases). Germline values: CDR1 LNHNV, CDR2 YYDKDF (reference sequence). The CDR3 spans 16 residues. The V gene lost 1 base and the J gene lost 1 base, with 8 bases spanning the gap.

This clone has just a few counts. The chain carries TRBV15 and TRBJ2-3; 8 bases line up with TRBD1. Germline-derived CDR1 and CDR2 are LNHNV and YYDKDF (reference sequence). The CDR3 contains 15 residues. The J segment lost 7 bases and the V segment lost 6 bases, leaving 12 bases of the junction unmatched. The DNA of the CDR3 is TGTGCCACCAGGGGGCCAGGGGGCGAGGGAAATACGCAGTATTTT. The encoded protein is CATRGPGGEGNTQYF.

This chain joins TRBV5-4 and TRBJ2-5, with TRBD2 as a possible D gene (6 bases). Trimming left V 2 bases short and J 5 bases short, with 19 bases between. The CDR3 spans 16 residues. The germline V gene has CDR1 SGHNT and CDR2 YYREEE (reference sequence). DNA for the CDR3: TGTGCCAGCAGCTTCTTTGGGGGGTCAACGGGGGAGACCCAGTACTTC. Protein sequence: CASSFFGGSTGETQYF.

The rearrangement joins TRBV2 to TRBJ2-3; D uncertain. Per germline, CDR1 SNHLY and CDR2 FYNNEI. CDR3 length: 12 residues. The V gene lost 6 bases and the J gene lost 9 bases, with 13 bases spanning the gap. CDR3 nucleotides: TGTGCCAGCAGGCAGAAAAGAATAACGCAGTATTTT. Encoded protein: CASRQKRITQYF.

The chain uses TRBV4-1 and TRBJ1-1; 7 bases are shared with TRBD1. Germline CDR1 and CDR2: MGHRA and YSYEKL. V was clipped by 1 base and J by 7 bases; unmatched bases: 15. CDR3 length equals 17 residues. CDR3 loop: CASSQGNRGLGVYEAFF. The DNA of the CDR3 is TGCGCCAGCAGCCAAGGTAACAGGGGACTAGGGGTTTATGAAGCTTTCTTT.

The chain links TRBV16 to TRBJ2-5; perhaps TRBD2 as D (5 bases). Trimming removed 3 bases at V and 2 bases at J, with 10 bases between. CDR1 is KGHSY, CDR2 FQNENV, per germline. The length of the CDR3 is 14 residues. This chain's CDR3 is CASSQRLNQETQYF. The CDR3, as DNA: TGTGCCAGCAGCCAGAGACTAAATCAAGAGACCCAGTACTTC.

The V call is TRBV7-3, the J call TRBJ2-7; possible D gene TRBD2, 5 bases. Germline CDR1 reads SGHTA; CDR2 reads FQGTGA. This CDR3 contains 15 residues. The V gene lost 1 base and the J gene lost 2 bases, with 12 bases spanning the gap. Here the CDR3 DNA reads TGTGCCAGCAGCTTAAGTGTGGGAGAGGCCTACGAGCAGTACTTC. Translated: CASSLSVGEAYEQYF.

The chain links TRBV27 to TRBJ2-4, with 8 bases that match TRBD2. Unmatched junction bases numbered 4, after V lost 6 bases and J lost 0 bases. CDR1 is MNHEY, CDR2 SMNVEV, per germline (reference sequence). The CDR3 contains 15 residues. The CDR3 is CASRDSGVAKNIQYF. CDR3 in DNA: TGTGCCAGCAGAGATAGCGGGGTAGCCAAAAACATTCAGTACTTC.

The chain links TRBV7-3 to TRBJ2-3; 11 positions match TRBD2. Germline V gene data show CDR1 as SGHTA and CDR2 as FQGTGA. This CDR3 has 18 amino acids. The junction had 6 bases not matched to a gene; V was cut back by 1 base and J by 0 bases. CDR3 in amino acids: CASSLMAGTSGSTDTQYF. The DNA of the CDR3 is TGTGCCAGCAGCTTAATGGCGGGGACTAGCGGAAGCACAGATACGCAGTATTTT.

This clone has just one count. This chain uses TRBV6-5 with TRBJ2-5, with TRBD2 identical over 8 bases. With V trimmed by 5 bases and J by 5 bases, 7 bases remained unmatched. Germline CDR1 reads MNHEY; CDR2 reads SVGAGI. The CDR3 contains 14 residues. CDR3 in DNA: TGTGCCAGCAGTGAAGTTAAGCGGGGGGAGACCCAGTACTTC. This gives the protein CASSEVKRGETQYF.

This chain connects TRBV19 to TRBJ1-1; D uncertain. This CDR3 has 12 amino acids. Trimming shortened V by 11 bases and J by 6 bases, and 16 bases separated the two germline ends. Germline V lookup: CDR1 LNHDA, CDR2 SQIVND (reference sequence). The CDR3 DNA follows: TGTGCCGGAGCCGGGTTGGTCGCTGAAGCTTTCTTT. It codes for CAGAGLVAEAFF.